This TCR beta chain derives from a study of T cell responses to AZD1222 COVID-19 vaccine. The study's findings and limits: Across spike, vaccine-associated CD4 TCRs were found, dominant at 160-218 and 743-854.

There are 14 residues in the CDR3. Deletions cut 6 bases from V and 0 bases from J, with 12 bases between. Germline V gene data show CDR1 as SGHTA and CDR2 as FQGTGA. It was second doses at about 4 or about 12 weeks that were pooled. Only in-frame clones appear in the TCRdb table, and some are missing; sequencing was by immunoSEQ multiplex PCR. Found here are 100,000 or so clones, around nine tenths of them singletons; the top ten hold about 3.4%. Comments on this clone: Its antigen is undetermined.

The sample here was peripheral blood, taken 28 days after the second AZD1222 dose. The clonotype comes from an adult who received the AZD1222 COVID-19 vaccine. The gene calls are TRBV7-3 and TRBJ2-7, with a possible D match to TRBD1 (6 bases). The CDR3 nucleotides are TGTGCCAGCAGTCCTCAGGGGTCCTCCTACGAGCAGTACTTC. Translated: CASSPQGSSYEQYF.